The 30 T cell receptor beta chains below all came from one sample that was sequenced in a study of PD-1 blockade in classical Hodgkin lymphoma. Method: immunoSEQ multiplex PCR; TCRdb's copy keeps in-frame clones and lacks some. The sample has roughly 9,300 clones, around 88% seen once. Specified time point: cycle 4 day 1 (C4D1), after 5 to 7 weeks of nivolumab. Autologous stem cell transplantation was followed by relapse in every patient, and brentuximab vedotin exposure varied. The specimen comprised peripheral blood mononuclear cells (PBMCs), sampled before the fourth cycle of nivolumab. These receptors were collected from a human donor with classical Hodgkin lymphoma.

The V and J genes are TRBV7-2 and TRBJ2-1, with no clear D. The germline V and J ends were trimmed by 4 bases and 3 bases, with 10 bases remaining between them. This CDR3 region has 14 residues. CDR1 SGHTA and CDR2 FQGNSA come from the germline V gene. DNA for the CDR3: TGTGCCAGCAGCTCCAAACGTAGCTACAATGAGCAGTTCTTC. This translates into CASSSKRSYNEQFF.

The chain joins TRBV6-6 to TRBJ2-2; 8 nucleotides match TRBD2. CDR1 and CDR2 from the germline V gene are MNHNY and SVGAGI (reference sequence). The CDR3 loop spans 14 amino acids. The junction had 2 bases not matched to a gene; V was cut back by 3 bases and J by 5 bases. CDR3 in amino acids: CASSYERGTGELFF. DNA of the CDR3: TGTGCCAGCAGTTATGAGCGGGGGACCGGGGAGCTGTTTTTT.

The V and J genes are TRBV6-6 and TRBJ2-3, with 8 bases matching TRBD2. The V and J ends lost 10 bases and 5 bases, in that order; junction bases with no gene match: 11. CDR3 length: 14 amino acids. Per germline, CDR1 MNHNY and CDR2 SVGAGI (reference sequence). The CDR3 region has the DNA TGTGCCACCGCGGGACTAGGTTACCTAGATACGCAGTATTTT. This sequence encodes CATAGLGYLDTQYF.

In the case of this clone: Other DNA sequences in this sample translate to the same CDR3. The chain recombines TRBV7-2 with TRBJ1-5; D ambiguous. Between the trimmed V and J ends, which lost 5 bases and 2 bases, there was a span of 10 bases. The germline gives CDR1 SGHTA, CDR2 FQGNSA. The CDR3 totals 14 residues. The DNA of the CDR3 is TGTGCCAGCAGCCCTAGCGGGGGCAATCAGCCCCAGCATTTT. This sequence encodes CASSPSGGNQPQHF.

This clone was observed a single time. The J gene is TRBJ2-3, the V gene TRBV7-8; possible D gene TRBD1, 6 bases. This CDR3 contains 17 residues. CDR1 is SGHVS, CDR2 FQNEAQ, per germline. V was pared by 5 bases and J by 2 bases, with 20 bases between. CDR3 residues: CASSLLQGPGLTDTQYF. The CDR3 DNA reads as TGTGCCAGCAGCCTACTACAGGGACCCGGGCTCACAGATACGCAGTATTTT.

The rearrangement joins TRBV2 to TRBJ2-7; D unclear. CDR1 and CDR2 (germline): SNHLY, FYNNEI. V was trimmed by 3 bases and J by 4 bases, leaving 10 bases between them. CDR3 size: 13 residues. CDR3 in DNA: TGTGCCAGCAGTGAGGTCCAGACTTACGAGCAGTACTTC. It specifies CASSEVQTYEQYF.

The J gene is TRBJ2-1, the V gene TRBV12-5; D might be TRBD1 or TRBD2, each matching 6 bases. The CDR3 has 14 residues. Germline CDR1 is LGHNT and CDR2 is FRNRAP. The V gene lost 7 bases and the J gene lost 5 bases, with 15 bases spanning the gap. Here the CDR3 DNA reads TGTGCTAGTGTAAAGGGGGAGGATGACAATGAGCAGTTCTTC. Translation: CASVKGEDDNEQFF.

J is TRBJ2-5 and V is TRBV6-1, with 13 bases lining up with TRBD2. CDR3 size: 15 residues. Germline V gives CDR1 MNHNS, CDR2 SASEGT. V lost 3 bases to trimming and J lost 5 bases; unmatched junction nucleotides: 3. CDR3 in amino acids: CASSETSGRYETQYF. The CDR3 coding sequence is TGTGCCAGCAGTGAGACTAGCGGGAGGTATGAGACCCAGTACTTC.

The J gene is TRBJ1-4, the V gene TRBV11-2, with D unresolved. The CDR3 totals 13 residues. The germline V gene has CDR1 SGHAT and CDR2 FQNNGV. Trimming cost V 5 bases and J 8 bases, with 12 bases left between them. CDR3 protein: CASSLGFLEKLFF. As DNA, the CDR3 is TGTGCCAGCAGCCTAGGGTTTTTGGAAAAACTGTTTTTT. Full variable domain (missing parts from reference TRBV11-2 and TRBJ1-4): EAGVAQSPRYKIIEKRQSVAFWCNPISGHATLYWYQQILGQGPKLLIQFQNNGVVDDSQLPKDRFSAERLKGVDSTLKIQPAKLEDSAVYLCASSLGFLEKLFFGSGTQLSVL.

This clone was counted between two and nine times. The CDR3 DNA reads TGCGCCAGCAGCCTTCTCGGGACAGATACGCAGTATTTT. Residues: CASSLLGTDTQYF. This chain joins TRBV5-1 and TRBJ2-3; D remains unclear. Germline V gene data show CDR1 as SGHRS and CDR2 as YFSETQ. The CDR3 is 13 residues long. V was cut by 4 bases and J by 3 bases, with 9 bases left in between.

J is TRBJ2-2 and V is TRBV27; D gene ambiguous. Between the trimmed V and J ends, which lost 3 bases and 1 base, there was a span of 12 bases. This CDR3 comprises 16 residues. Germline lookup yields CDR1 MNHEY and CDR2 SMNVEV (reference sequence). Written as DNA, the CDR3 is TGTGCCAGCAGTTTTTCTAATAGCATGAACACCGGGGAGCTGTTTTTT. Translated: CASSFSNSMNTGELFF.

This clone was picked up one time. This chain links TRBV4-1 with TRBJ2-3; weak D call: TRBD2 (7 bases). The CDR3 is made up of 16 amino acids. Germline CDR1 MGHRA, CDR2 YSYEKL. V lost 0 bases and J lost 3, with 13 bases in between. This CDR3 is CASSQDGGGATDTQYF. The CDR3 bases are TGCGCCAGCAGCCAAGATGGCGGGGGCGCGACAGATACGCAGTATTTT.

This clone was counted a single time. The CDR3 DNA is TGTGCCACCAGCAGAGAAGGGGGACAGACCTACGAGCAGTACTTC. Encoded protein: CATSREGGQTYEQYF. This chain uses TRBV15 with TRBJ2-7, with 7 bases that match TRBD1. This CDR3 has 15 amino acids. In germline, CDR1 is LNHNV, CDR2 YYDKDF (reference sequence). Trimming at V came to 0 bases and at J to 2 bases, leaving 4 bases not matched to a gene.

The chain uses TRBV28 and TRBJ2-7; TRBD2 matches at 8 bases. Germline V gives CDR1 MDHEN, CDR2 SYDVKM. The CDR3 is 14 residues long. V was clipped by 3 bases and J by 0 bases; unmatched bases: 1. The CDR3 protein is CASSFSGSSYEQYF. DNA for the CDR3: TGTGCCAGCAGTTTCAGCGGGAGCTCCTACGAGCAGTACTTC.

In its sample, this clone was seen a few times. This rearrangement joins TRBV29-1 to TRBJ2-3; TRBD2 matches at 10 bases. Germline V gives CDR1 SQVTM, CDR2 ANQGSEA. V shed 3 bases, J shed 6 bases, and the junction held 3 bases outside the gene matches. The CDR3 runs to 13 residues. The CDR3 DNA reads TGCAGCGTTGATACTAGCGGGATTGATACGCAGTATTTT. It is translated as CSVDTSGIDTQYF.

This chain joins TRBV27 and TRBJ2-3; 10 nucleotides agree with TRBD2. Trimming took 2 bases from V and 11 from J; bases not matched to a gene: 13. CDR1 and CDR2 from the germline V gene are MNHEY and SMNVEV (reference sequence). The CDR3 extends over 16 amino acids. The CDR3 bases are TGTGCCAGCAGTTTAACGTTGGGGACTAGCGATTTGGAGCAGTATTTT. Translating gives CASSLTLGTSDLEQYF.

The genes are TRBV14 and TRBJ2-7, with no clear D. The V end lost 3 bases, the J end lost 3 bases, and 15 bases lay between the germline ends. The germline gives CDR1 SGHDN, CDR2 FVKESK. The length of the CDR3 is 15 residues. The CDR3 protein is CASSHLASGVYEQYF. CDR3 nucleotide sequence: TGTGCCAGCAGCCACCTCGCCTCCGGCGTCTACGAGCAGTACTTC.

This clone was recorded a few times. In DNA form, the CDR3 reads TGCGCCAGCAGCGTCGACAGGGGTGAGCAGTTCTTC. Translated: CASSVDRGEQFF. The J gene is TRBJ2-1, the V gene TRBV10-1, with 8 bases that match TRBD1. Germline V gene sequence: CDR1 WNHNN, CDR2 SYGVQD (reference sequence). V lost 6 bases to trimming and J lost 9 bases; unmatched junction nucleotides: 4. CDR3 size: 12 residues.

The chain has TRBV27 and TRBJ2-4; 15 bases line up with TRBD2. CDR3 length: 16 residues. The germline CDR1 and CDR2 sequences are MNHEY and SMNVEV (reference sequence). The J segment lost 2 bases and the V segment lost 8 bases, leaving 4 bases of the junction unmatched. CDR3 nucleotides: TGTGCCAGCCGGGGGACTAGCGGGAGGACCAAAAACATTCAGTACTTC. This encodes CASRGTSGRTKNIQYF.

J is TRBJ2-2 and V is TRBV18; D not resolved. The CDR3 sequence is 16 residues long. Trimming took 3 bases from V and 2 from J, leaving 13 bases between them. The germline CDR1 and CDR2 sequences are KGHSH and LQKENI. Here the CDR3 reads CASSPGATSNTGELFF. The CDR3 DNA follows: TGTGCCAGCTCACCGGGCGCAACCAGCAACACCGGGGAGCTGTTTTTT.

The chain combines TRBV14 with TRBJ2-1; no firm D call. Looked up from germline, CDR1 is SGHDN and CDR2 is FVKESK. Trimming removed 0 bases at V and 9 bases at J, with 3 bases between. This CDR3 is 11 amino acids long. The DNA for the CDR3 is TGTGCCAGCAGCCAAGAAGGTGAGCAGTTCTTC. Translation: CASSQEGEQFF. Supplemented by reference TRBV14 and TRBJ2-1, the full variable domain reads EAGVTQFPSHSVIEKGQTVTLRCDPISGHDNLYWYRRVMGKEIKFLLHFVKESKQDESGMPNNRFLAERTGGTYSTLKVQPAELEDSGVYFCASSQEGEQFFGPGTRLTVL.

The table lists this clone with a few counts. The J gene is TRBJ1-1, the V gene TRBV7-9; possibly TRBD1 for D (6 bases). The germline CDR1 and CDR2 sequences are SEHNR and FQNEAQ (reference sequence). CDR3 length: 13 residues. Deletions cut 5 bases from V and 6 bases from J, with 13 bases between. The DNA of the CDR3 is TGTGCCAGCAGCCAAGGACAGAAGGCTGAAGCTTTCTTT. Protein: CASSQGQKAEAFF.

The CDR3 spells CASSIEGGTYTQYF. In nucleotides, the CDR3 is TGTGCCAGTAGTATAGAGGGGGGGACGTATACGCAGTATTTT. J is TRBJ2-3 and V is TRBV19; the match to TRBD2 covers 7 bases. With V trimmed by 0 bases and J by 7 bases, 4 bases remained unmatched. This CDR3 has 14 residues. CDR1 and CDR2 (germline): LNHDA, SQIVND (reference sequence). Looking up the rest from reference TRBV19 and TRBJ2-3 gives the full variable domain: DGGITQSPKYLFRKEGQNVTLSCEQNLNHDAMYWYRQDPGQGLRLIYYSQIVNDFQKGDIAEGYSVSREKKESFPLTVTSAQKNPTAFYLCASSIEGGTYTQYFGPGTRLTVL.

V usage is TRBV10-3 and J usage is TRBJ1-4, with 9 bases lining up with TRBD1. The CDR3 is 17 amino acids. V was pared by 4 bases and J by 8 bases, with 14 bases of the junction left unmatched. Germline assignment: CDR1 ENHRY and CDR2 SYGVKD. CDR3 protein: CAISGGTGTADNEKLFF. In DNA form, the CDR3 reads TGTGCCATCAGTGGAGGGACAGGGACAGCAGATAACGAAAAACTGTTTTTT.

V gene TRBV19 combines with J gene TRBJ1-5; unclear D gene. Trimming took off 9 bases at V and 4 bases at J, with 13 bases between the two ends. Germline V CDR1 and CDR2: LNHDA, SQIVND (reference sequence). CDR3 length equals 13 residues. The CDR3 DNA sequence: TGTGCCAGCCCCGGGAGACCAAATCAGCCCCAGCATTTT. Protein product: CASPGRPNQPQHF. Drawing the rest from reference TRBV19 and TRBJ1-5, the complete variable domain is DGGITQSPKYLFRKEGQNVTLSCEQNLNHDAMYWYRQDPGQGLRLIYYSQIVNDFQKGDIAEGYSVSREKKESFPLTVTSAQKNPTAFYLCASPGRPNQPQHFGDGTRLSIL.

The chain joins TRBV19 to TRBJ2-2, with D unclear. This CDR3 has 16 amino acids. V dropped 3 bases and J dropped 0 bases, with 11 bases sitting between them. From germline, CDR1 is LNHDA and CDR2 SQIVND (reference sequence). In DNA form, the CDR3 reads TGTGCCAGTAGTATGGTATCAACTCCGAACACCGGGGAGCTGTTTTTT. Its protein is CASSMVSTPNTGELFF. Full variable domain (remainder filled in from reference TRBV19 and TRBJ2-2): DGGITQSPKYLFRKEGQNVTLSCEQNLNHDAMYWYRQDPGQGLRLIYYSQIVNDFQKGDIAEGYSVSREKKESFPLTVTSAQKNPTAFYLCASSMVSTPNTGELFFGEGSRLTVL.

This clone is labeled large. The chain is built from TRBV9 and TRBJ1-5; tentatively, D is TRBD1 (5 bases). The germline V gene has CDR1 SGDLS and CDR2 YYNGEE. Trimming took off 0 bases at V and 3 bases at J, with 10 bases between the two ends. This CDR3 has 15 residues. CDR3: CASSVGDSFNQPQHF. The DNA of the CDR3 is TGTGCCAGCAGCGTAGGAGACAGCTTCAATCAGCCCCAGCATTTT.

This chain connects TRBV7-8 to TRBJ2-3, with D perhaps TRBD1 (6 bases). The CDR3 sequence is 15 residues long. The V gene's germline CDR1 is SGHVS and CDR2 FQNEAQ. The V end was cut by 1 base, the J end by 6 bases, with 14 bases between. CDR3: CASSLELTGSDTQYF. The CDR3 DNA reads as TGTGCCAGCAGCTTAGAACTTACAGGGTCGGATACGCAGTATTTT.

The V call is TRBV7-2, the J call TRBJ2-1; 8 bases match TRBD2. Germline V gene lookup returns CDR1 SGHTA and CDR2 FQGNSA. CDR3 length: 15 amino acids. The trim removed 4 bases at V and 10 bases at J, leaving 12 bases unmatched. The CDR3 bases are TGTGCCAGCAGCTCCTGGGGTAGCGGGATAAGGGAGCAGTTCTTC. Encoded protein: CASSSWGSGIREQFF.

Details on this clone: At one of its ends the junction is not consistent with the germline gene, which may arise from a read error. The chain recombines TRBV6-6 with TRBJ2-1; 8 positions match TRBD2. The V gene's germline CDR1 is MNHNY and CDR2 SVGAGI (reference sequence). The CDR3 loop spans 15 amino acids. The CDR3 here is CASSGASGSYNEQLF. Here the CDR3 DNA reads TGTGCCAGCAGTGGGGCTAGCGGGTCATACAATGAGCAGCTCTTC.